One and the same sample provided the 4 T cell receptor beta chains below, sequenced in a study of blood T cell repertoires in COVID-19. TCRdb's copy holds only in-frame clones and misses some; the assay was immunoSEQ multiplex PCR. Of about 480,000 clones detected, 88% appear once; the ten largest clones hold over 1.5%. The material sequenced was PBMCs or T cells enriched from blood (not recorded which). Receptors were obtained from a woman aged 40 to 50 who had recovered from COVID-19.

This clone was seen only a few times. The V gene is TRBV11-3, the J gene TRBJ1-1; D remains unclear. Germline lookup yields CDR1 SGHNT and CDR2 YENEEA. There are 12 residues in the CDR3. Trimming removed 1 base at V and 10 bases at J, with 10 bases between. CDR3 bases: TGTGCCAGCAGCTTAGGCGCGGAGAGAGCTTTCTTT. Translated, it gives CASSLGAERAFF.

This chain connects TRBV7-2 to TRBJ2-3; a possible D gene is TRBD2 (5 bases). The germline CDR1 and CDR2 sequences are SGHTA and FQGNSA. The V end was cut by 4 bases, the J end by 2 bases, with 10 bases between. The length of the CDR3 is 14 residues. The CDR3 is CASSSGIHTDTQYF. CDR3 coding DNA: TGTGCCAGCAGCTCGGGAATTCACACAGATACGCAGTATTTT.

CDR3 DNA sequence: TGTGCCAGCAGCTACCTAAGACTAGCTTCCAATGAGCAGTTCTTC. Residues: CASSYLRLASNEQFF. The chain couples TRBV11-2 to TRBJ2-1, with 7 bases that match TRBD2. Trimming at V came to 4 bases and at J to 6 bases, leaving 9 bases not matched to a gene. The CDR3 loop spans 15 amino acids. Germline CDR1 reads SGHAT; CDR2 reads FQNNGV.

The genes are TRBV19 and TRBJ2-1; a possible D gene is TRBD2 (7 bases). The CDR3 totals 16 residues. The germline V and J ends were trimmed by 3 bases and 7 bases, with 19 bases remaining between them. Germline CDR1 and CDR2: LNHDA and SQIVND (reference sequence). Here the CDR3 DNA reads TGTGCCAGTAGTATCGGTGGACTAGGGGGGGAAAATGAGCAGTTCTTC. Its protein product is CASSIGGLGGENEQFF.